This TCR beta chain was sequenced for a study of cytomegalovirus exposure and HLA in healthy donors (dated by TCRdb to the late 2010s). Study-level background: An earlier analysis of more than 550 of the donors reported about 280 Gb of sequence data and approximately 120 million unique TCR beta sequences obtained from around 170 million T cells. Approximately 310 gigabases of sequencing data and tens of millions of unique TCR sequences were included in an early release covering under 650 HLA-typed donors. Of the approximately 400 genotyped donors, approximately 82% fell in the genetic ancestry cluster associated with self-reported Caucasian donors. The aim of the study was to test whether cataloging public T cell receptors could identify signatures of past pathogen exposure. The T cell repertoires of about 700 subjects were profiled by immunosequencing and related to cytomegalovirus serostatus. Along with the roughly 710-subject first cohort, a separate validation cohort of over a hundred different subjects was used. The study combined high-throughput TCR immunosequencing, statistical association of individual TCRs with disease status, and machine learning to predict cytomegalovirus infection status. A later analysis re-analyzed previously published TCR beta repertoires from 650 to 800 donors and added high-resolution HLA genotyping to study TCR occurrence patterns. Rather than drawing on any new phenotypic data, the later analysis identified candidate immune exposures from TCR beta sequences and the way those sequences occurred across donors. In an earlier analysis of about 590 of the donors, high-throughput TCR beta sequencing was used to judge whether each TCR beta V gene segment behaved as functional or pseudogenic. Donor age, sex, ethnicity and CMV serostatus were compiled together with the repertoire data. Genome-wide SNP genotypes for about 65% of the 666 donors were used in a later genetic analysis, which treated that subset as a discovery cohort. Every discovery cohort repertoire had been produced on one sequencing platform. HLA typing covered class I and class II loci at four-digit resolution. The number of donors typed differed by locus, with about 629-640 for A, B, C, DRB1 and DQB1, 522 for DQA1, 600 to 610 for DPA1, and under 490 for DPB1. About 5 DR-DQ haplotypes were handled as single units for association and clustering, since linkage in the cohort was strong. Among about 410 genotyped donors of the cohort, an average of approximately 220,000 unique TCR beta nucleotide sequences was sequenced per donor, of which 15% to 20% were non-productive.

On this clone: This receptor's antigen is unknown. One base away there is no much larger clone; base qualities are not given.

The investigation overall reported the following: According to a later analysis, parvovirus B19, influenza, CMV and Epstein-Barr virus appeared linked to several top co-occurrence clusters. Because HLA typing was unavailable for some donors at each locus, only the typed subset was used in association tests. A later analysis found that HLA-associated TCR beta chains were more clonally expanded and had lower generation probabilities than equally common non-associated chains. For the cohort, immune exposure information was limited to CMV serostatus. The authors suggested that the approach could potentially be generalized to other disease states and immunological phenotypes. An earlier analysis of approximately 500 of the donors showed that most TCR beta V segments appeared in productive rearrangements either about 87% or about 30% of the time, which broadly matched IMGT annotations. In this cohort, only TCR beta chains were sequenced, and detectable features were limited by the absence of alpha or paired-chain data. When HLA alleles, especially DR and DQ, strongly co-occurred, attributing TCR associations to individual alleles was difficult. Presence/absence analyses assumed roughly uniform sequencing depth across donors, an assumption that may not hold. In a later analysis, the rate of TCR association differed among HLA loci, with DRB1 alleles having the most associated TCRs and HLA-C alleles having the fewest. According to a later analysis, most CMV-associated TCR beta chains appeared to be HLA-restricted, and the HLA associations seemed to be driven largely by CMV exposure. In both the original and validation cohorts, the classifier was reported to diagnose cytomegalovirus status with high specificity and sensitivity. The study listed 150 to 200 TCR beta chains as associated with cytomegalovirus. In vitro tests confirmed that a few of the cytomegalovirus-associated TCR beta chains recognize cytomegalovirus antigens. The sequencing pipeline was judged likely to have produced a cluster of highly shared sequence variants as a technical artifact. While some public TCRs were present in many individuals, most TCR sequences turned up only very rarely across donors. A further reported finding was that TCR beta sequences accurately predicted the HLA-A and HLA-B alleles for most subjects in the first cohort. Specific HLA alleles were associated with some 15,000 TCR beta sequences at a false discovery rate of 0.05 in a later analysis. Correlated functional status among segregating V segments might reflect linkage disequilibrium, but an unknown experimental factor could not be ruled out. V-gene and J-gene trimming of TCR beta chains was associated with a missense DCLRE1C variant in a later genetic analysis, and the association was replicated in an independent cohort. In a later genetic analysis, fewer N-insertions in productive TCRs were reported among donors in an Asian-associated ancestry cluster than the 666-donor mean. The earlier analysis of fewer than 750 of the donors excluded approximately 15 rarely observed V segments, including chromosome 9 orphons, because counts were too low.

The cohort was made up of around 720 healthy bone marrow donors. At the time of sampling, every cohort member was nominally healthy, though immune exposures that went unrecorded were likely present. The donor tested CMV seropositive and was one of the 289 seropositive cohort members. Each donor provided a peripheral blood sample, and peripheral blood mononuclear cells were used for TCR beta sequencing. The Qiagen DNeasy Blood Extraction Kit was used to extract genomic DNA from the blood cell samples. Preparation of the library involved the immunoSEQ multiplex PCR assay. A mixture of 60 forward primers for TCR Vbeta segments and 13 reverse primers for TCR Jbeta segments was used in the multiplex PCR. A multiplex PCR assay on genomic DNA amplified the CDR3 region of rearranged TCR beta genes. The amplified TCR beta libraries were sequenced on the Illumina HiSeq System as 87-base-pair reads. The original pipeline was this. In a later analysis, 70 million to 95 million unique TCR beta chains were counted across the 500 to 850 repertoires, and roughly 11 million of these chains were shared by at least two donors. A nearest-neighbor algorithm error-corrected the raw reads and collapsed the reads into unique sequences, merging closely related sequences to remove PCR and sequencing errors. CDR3 sequences were aligned to IMGT reference sequences to assign V, D and J gene segments. For a sequence to be retained, at least a six-nucleotide match to both a V gene segment and a J gene segment was required. A rearrangement counted as productive if the CDR3 had no stop codons and remained in frame with V and J, and every other rearrangement counted as non-productive. Following IMGT convention, CDR3 was defined as the stretch from the second conserved V-encoded cysteine to the conserved J-encoded phenylalanine. The earlier analysis of around 640 of the donors excluded sequences that lacked an unambiguous match to a single V gene segment. In an earlier analysis of some 590 of the donors, V segments were called functional above 56.7% productive rearrangements and were called segregating when the between-donor standard deviation exceeded 5%. A statistical classification framework was built for diagnosing cytomegalovirus status from the catalog of TCR beta chain sequences. A later analysis assigned V and J genes by comparing TCR nucleotide sequences with IMGT/GENE-DB human TR gene sequences. Using the TCRdist pipeline, a later analysis assigned CDR3 sequences along with most-parsimonious VDJ recombination scenarios. A later analysis defined each TCR beta chain by its CDR3 amino acid sequence plus V-gene family, and excluded reads lacking a unique V-gene family. To address suspected cross-contamination and a sequencing artifact, a later analysis removed a few hundred highly shared, low-generation-probability nucleotide sequences. A later analysis calculated a clonal expansion index for each public chain from normalized within-repertoire ranks of inferred template counts. In a later analysis, generation probabilities were computed with a VDJ recombination model fitted to out-of-frame rearrangements, and the resulting probabilities were checked against IGoR. In a later analysis, hypergeometric tests were used to score TCR-TCR, TCR-HLA and TCR-CMV co-occurrence, with a repertoire-size bias correction applied to TCR pairs. A later analysis estimated false discovery rates by permuting HLA or CMV assignments 20 times. In a later analysis, co-occurring TCRs were grouped using DBSCAN, and TCRdist sequence similarity was added for clustering within HLA-allele-positive subsets. Co-occurrence clustering excluded repertoires with fewer than 30,000 or more than 120,000 public chains, plus five with anomalous nucleotide sharing. TCRdb took over this immuneACCESS table, retaining in-frame rearrangements with V and J assigned. Such tables are incomplete; in checked studies, under half of the missing clones stem from an unresolved V gene, and the remainder is unexplained. V and J calls plus clone size are reproduced from that table; the DNA served to infer D and trimming. The sample yields 90,000 or so clones; about 80% were counted once. The ten largest clones take up around 9.1% of the sample.

The receptor's source is a young man in good health and CMV-seropositive. The sequencing sample was made of PBMCs.

The DNA is as follows: TGCGCCAGCAGCTCTTCTCTAGCGAACAATGAGCAGTTCTTC. Its product reads: CASSSSLANNEQFF. The V and J segments used are TRBV5-1 and TRBJ2-1, with a tentative D gene TRBD2 over 6 matching bases. V and J lose 3 bases and 5 bases, and a span of 12 bases separates them. For CDR1 and CDR2, the germline V gene lists SGHRS and YFSETQ. From the cysteine through the phenylalanine, the CDR3 covers 14 amino acids. The CDR3 DNA has 42 bases and is translated from base 1.